The text below deals with one T cell receptor (beta chain). Every subset's genomic DNA went evenly onto several immunoSEQ plates. Only in-frame clones appear in the TCRdb table, and some are missing; sequencing was by immunoSEQ multiplex PCR. The sample lists more than 400,000 clones; approximately 95% were seen once. The data originate from a study of shared clonotypes between healthy human individuals. The length of the CDR3 is 13 residues. The germline V gene encodes CDR1 SGDLS and CDR2 YYNGEE. The germline V and J ends were trimmed by 2 bases and 5 bases, with 8 bases remaining between them. This TCR was recovered from a woman aged 25 to 45 in good health. The gene calls are TRBV9 and TRBJ2-1, with D hard to call. The sequenced sample consisted of naive CD4+ T cells sorted from blood. Stated subset: CD45RA+ positively selected. The CDR3 nucleotides are TGTGCCAGCAGCGTCAGTAGGGACAATGAGCAGTTCTTC. Translated, it gives CASSVSRDNEQFF.